This T cell receptor (beta chain) originates from a study of blood T cell repertoires in COVID-19 (dated by TCRdb to 2019 to 2021). Broadly, across the study: Samples from collaborators originated in the United States, Italy and Spain and spanned both the acute and convalescent phases of COVID-19. Samples came from the ongoing ImmuneRACE study (first 160 participants) plus 1,254 subjects from 6 global collaborators. Where available, HLA class I and class II types were obtained from metadata supplied by the sample provider rather than from assay-based typing. A freely available public database, intended as a resource for researchers studying the immune response to SARS-CoV-2, is where the repertoires were released. The sample metadata nearly always contained a de-identified subject ID, COVID-19 status, age in years and sex. The prospective study material was composed of cDNA or gDNA derived from T cells, B-cell-depleted T cells, or PBMCs. The dataset comprised deeply sampled blood TCRbeta repertoires from subjects exposed to, actively infected with, or recovered from COVID-19. The investigation overall reported the following: Clinical and demographic metadata were provided uncurated, with the amount varying by source and participant.

TCRbeta CDR3 regions were amplified from genomic DNA using the immunoSEQ Assay, a bias-controlled multiplex PCR. As for how the authors treated the data: The number of nucleated cells in each sample was estimated by amplification of reference gene primers within the assay. To quantify the absolute abundance of each unique TCRbeta CDR3 rearrangement, sequence reads were collapsed and filtered. Productive Simpson clonality was computed per sample as the square root of Simpson's diversity index over productive rearrangements. This is the immuneACCESS table as TCRdb keeps it, with only in-frame sequences that have V and J called. A part of the clones is gone; compared with another copy, unresolved V genes explain less than half, and the rest is unexplained. The DNA was the basis for D and trimming; V, J and clone size are from that table. The sample table holds roughly 80,000 clones, of which around four fifths were seen once. The ten largest clones represent 15% to 20% of the sample.

Whole blood was collected in K2EDTA tubes by collaborating institutions according to the institutions' own protocols. For TCRbeta analysis, collaborators shipped samples as frozen whole blood, isolated PBMCs, or DNA extracted from either of those sample types. Deletion took 1 base off V and 10 bases off J, with a span of 16 bases between the germline ends. The CDR3 numbers 13 residues from cysteine through phenylalanine. The DNA shown is the 39-base CDR3, in frame from base 1. CDR1 GTSNPN and CDR2 SVGIG were looked up in the germline V gene (reference sequence). A note on this clone: What this receptor recognizes is not known. No quality values exist for individual bases; no much larger clone is one base distant.

This clonotype originated in a woman aged 55-70 years with acute or convalescent COVID-19. The sequence joins TRBV30 to TRBJ1-1; perhaps TRBD1 is the D gene, with 6 bases matching. Material for sequencing was peripheral blood. Read as DNA, the sequence is TGTGCCTGGAGTGCGACTCAGGGGACGGTAGCTTTCTTT. Its translation is CAWSATQGTVAFF. Supplemented by the reference TRBV30 and TRBJ1-1 proteins around the CDR3, the complete variable domain is SQTIHQWPATLVQPVGSPLSLECTVEGTSNPNLYWYRQAAGRGLQLLFYSVGIGQISSEVPQNLSASRPQDRQFILSSKKLLLSDSGFYLCAWSATQGTVAFFGQGTRLTVV.